This is a list of T cell receptor beta chains from one sample in a study of PD-1 blockade in classical Hodgkin lymphoma. TCRdb keeps only in-frame clones here, not all; method: immunoSEQ multiplex PCR. The sample includes some 50,000 clones, roughly 73% of them seen just once. Sequencing was performed on peripheral blood mononuclear cells (PBMCs), taken at baseline. All receptors come from a human donor with classical Hodgkin lymphoma. The CDR3 runs from the conserved cysteine through the conserved F or W. D genes are given only for firm matches. A clone size is listed for some rows: how often the clone was seen (once, few, many), or a class if it is expanded.

j_gene | abundance | v_gene | d_gene | CDR3aa | CDR3nt
TRBJ1-2 | . | TRBV9 | TRBD1 | CASSRRGPYGYTF | TGTGCCAGCAGTAGAAGGGGGCCCTATGGCTACACCTTC
TRBJ2-1 | . | TRBV5-1 | TRBD2 | CASSLEGTSGRDEQFF | TGCGCCAGCAGCTTGGAGGGGACTAGCGGGAGAGACGAGCAGTTCTTC
TRBJ1-1 | few | TRBV7-2 | TRBD1 | CASSLTGGGTEAFF | TGTGCCAGCAGCTTAACAGGGGGAGGCACTGAAGCTTTCTTT
TRBJ1-5 | few | TRBV7-3 | TRBD1 | CASSLPGGIYSNQPQHF | TGTGCCAGCAGCCTCCCAGGGGGGATTTATAGCAATCAGCCCCAGCATTTT
TRBJ2-7 | few | TRBV12-5 | TRBD2 | CASGRGLARGEQYF | TGTGCTAGTGGTCGCGGACTAGCGAGGGGCGAGCAGTACTTC
TRBJ1-2 | few | TRBV2 | . | CASAIYGYTF | TGTGCCAGCGCCATCTATGGCTACACCTTC
TRBJ2-7 | . | TRBV5-5 | . | CASRIDILSSYEQYF | TGTGCCAGCAGAATCGATATTTTAAGCTCCTACGAGCAGTACTTC
TRBJ2-1 | . | TRBV7-9 | TRBD1 | CASSLVRQGGSNEQFF | TGTGCCAGCAGCTTAGTCAGACAGGGGGGGTCGAATGAGCAGTTCTTC
TRBJ2-3 | few | TRBV10-1 | . | CASSETRLTDTQYF | TGCGCCAGCAGTGAGACACGACTAACAGATACGCAGTATTTT
TRBJ1-1 | . | TRBV9 | TRBD1 | CASSTGALNTEAFF | TGTGCCAGTTCTACAGGGGCGTTGAACACTGAAGCTTTCTTT
TRBJ2-2 | . | TRBV4-1 | . | CASSLGPGELFF | TGCGCCAGCAGCCTAGGACCTGGGGAGCTGTTTTTT
TRBJ1-5 | . | TRBV19 | . | CASSFDSRNQPQHF | TGTGCCAGTAGTTTCGACAGTCGCAATCAGCCCCAGCATTTT
TRBJ2-6 | . | TRBV6-5 | . | CASSLGYSGANVLTF | TGTGCCAGCAGTCTAGGTTACTCTGGGGCCAACGTCCTGACTTTC
TRBJ2-7 | few | TRBV6-6 | . | CASSYPGSEQYF | TGTGCCAGCAGTTACCCAGGGTCCGAGCAGTACTTC
TRBJ2-7 | . | TRBV27 | TRBD1 | CASSPLGTGALYEQYF | TGTGCCAGCAGTCCTCTAGGGACAGGGGCCCTCTACGAGCAGTACTTC
TRBJ1-1 | . | TRBV7-6 | . | CASSLGGGFAEAFF | TGTGCCAGCAGCTTAGGTGGGGGATTTGCTGAAGCTTTCTTT
TRBJ2-4 | . | TRBV6-5 | . | CASSYSVGAKNIQYF | TGTGCCAGCAGTTACTCGGTGGGGGCCAAAAACATTCAGTACTTC
TRBJ1-4 | . | TRBV30 | . | CAWSGRFREKLFF | TGTGCCTGGAGTGGCCGGTTTAGGGAAAAACTGTTTTTT